The rows below give T cell receptor beta chains drawn from one sample of a study of shared clonotypes between healthy human individuals. Assay: immunoSEQ multiplex PCR; the TCRdb copy retains only in-frame clones and omits some. The repertoire consists of hundreds of thousands of clones, with over 65% occurring once and the leading ten covering about 9.4%. The specimen sequenced was memory CD4+ T cells sorted from blood. Receptor source: a man aged 25 to 40 in good health. Each CDR3 is given without its conserved first and last residue.

v_call | cdr3_aa
TRBV5-6 | ASSLGTVPSYEQY
TRBV27 | ASSLSALAATYEQY
TRBV28 | ASGTAQYEQY
TRBV4-1 | ASSQVARGGTEAF
TRBV5-4 | ASSRTSETNYEQY
TRBV6-4 | ASSPSGSLHNEQF
TRBV6-5 | ASSYSDSAGKQY
TRBV5-4 | ASSSKLAGVETQY
TRBV13 | ASSLPAGGTNTGELF
TRBV7-9 | ASSFATSGAGEQF
TRBV5-1 | ASSLVQGGGEQY
TRBV21-1 | ASKQRFLGYNEQF
TRBV5-5 | ASSAGYSYNEQF
TRBV19 | ASSRGQGNNEQF
TRBV19 | ASQAGQALEAF
TRBV7-8 | ASSRSGDYEQY
TRBV7-8 | ASSLGSPEMADTQY
TRBV5-6 | ASSFGGLRTDTQY
TRBV9 | ASSVAGMDTTQY
TRBV7-2 | ASSRDRGNQPQH
TRBV7-2 | ASSLTGRSQETQY
TRBV27 | ASSFHTGVGYEQY
TRBV5-1 | ASSLDSSYNEQF
TRBV19 | ASSILGQPNTEAF
TRBV7-2 | ASSEDAWGGYT
TRBV2 | ASSSRLRENIQY
TRBV7-6 | ASSCGYESRTYGYT